One sample yielded the 24 T cell receptor beta chains listed below, sequenced in a study of Ad26.COV2.S vaccination and SARS-CoV-2 variants. Treatment noted: 19 received Ad26.COV2.S at low or high dose, single or two shots; about 5 received placebo; per-sample allocation not given. Following the first vaccine or placebo injection, samples were taken on day 63. The repertoire was sequenced with immunoSEQ multiplex PCR; TCRdb's copy has only in-frame clones and lacks some. The table includes almost 400,000 clones, about nine tenths detected once. The specimen comprised peripheral blood, sampled in a trial of Ad26.COV2.S vaccine versus placebo. All receptors come from a person between 18 and 65 years old who received the Ad26.COV2.S COVID-19 vaccine or a placebo.

The chain has TRBV28 and TRBJ2-5, with a possible D match to TRBD2 (5 bases). Germline lookup yields CDR1 MDHEN and CDR2 SYDVKM. The CDR3 covers 12 residues. V lost 4 bases and J 5 bases, leaving 8 bases between the germline ends. The CDR3 region is CASSSGWETQYF. CDR3 in DNA: TGTGCCAGCAGTTCGGGGTGGGAGACCCAGTACTTC.

The chain couples TRBV2 to TRBJ2-3; maybe TRBD2 (6 bases). V dropped 5 bases and J dropped 0 bases, with 9 bases sitting between them. Germline V lookup: CDR1 SNHLY, CDR2 FYNNEI. This CDR3 has 14 residues. CDR3 loop: CASSSGTSTDTQYF. Written as DNA, the CDR3 is TGTGCCAGCAGTTCCGGGACTAGCACAGATACGCAGTATTTT.

This clone was found a few times. This chain links TRBV4-3 with TRBJ2-1; D may be TRBD1 or TRBD2 (5 bases each). The CDR3 loop spans 15 amino acids. Trimming stripped 1 base from V and 1 base from J, with 8 bases between. Per germline, CDR1 LGHNA and CDR2 YSLEER. The CDR3, as DNA: TGCGCCAGCAGCCAAGCTGAGGGGTCCTACAATGAGCAGTTCTTC. It codes for CASSQAEGSYNEQFF.

The table lists this clone with a few counts. The genes are TRBV27 and TRBJ1-1; 8 bases agree with TRBD1. The germline CDR1 and CDR2 sequences are MNHEY and SMNVEV (reference sequence). The CDR3 covers 16 residues. With V trimmed by 8 bases and J by 3 bases, 14 bases remained unmatched. The CDR3, as DNA: TGTGCCAGCCTCACAAAGACAGGGGCGAGCTACACTGAAGCTTTCTTT. Its translation: CASLTKTGASYTEAFF.

V usage is TRBV2 and J usage is TRBJ2-3, with TRBD2 matching 11 bases. Trimming removed 6 bases from V and 6 bases from J; junction bases left unmatched: 8. CDR1 and CDR2 (germline): SNHLY, FYNNEI. This CDR3 has 15 residues. Written as DNA, the CDR3 is TGTGCCAGCAGGATAGCGGGAGGGCCAACGGATACGCAGTATTTT. It yields the protein CASRIAGGPTDTQYF.

The rearrangement links TRBV18 to TRBJ2-3, with D possibly matching TRBD2 (6 bases). Germline loops: CDR1 KGHSH, CDR2 LQKENI. V was clipped by 4 bases and J by 5 bases, with 7 bases between them. CDR3 size: 12 residues. CDR3 nucleotide sequence: TGTGCCAGCTCACAGGGACTAGATACGCAGTATTTT. Its protein product is CASSQGLDTQYF.

CDR3 in DNA: TGTGCCAGCAGCTTAGAAGCCGCAACCTACGAGCAGTACTTC. It specifies CASSLEAATYEQYF. This chain joins TRBV7-8 and TRBJ2-7; D ambiguous. This CDR3 region has 14 residues. CDR1 and CDR2 from the germline V gene are SGHVS and FQNEAQ. Trimming took 1 base from V and 2 from J, leaving 9 bases between them.

The gene calls are TRBV19 and TRBJ2-3; D might be TRBD2 (5 bases). Trimming pared 5 bases from V and 0 bases from J, leaving 9 bases between. CDR1 and CDR2 (germline): LNHDA, SQIVND (reference sequence). The CDR3 has 14 residues. CDR3: CASSLRTSTDTQYF. Here the CDR3 DNA reads TGTGCCAGTAGTCTCAGGACTAGCACAGATACGCAGTATTTT. Using reference TRBV19 and TRBJ2-3 for the parts outside the CDR3, the full variable domain is DGGITQSPKYLFRKEGQNVTLSCEQNLNHDAMYWYRQDPGQGLRLIYYSQIVNDFQKGDIAEGYSVSREKKESFPLTVTSAQKNPTAFYLCASSLRTSTDTQYFGPGTRLTVL.

This clone was counted once. This rearrangement joins TRBV12-5 to TRBJ2-5, with D perhaps assigned TRBD1 or TRBD2 (5 bases each). This CDR3 is built from 16 residues. Deletions cut 0 bases from V and 5 bases from J, with 16 bases between. Germline V lookup: CDR1 LGHNT, CDR2 FRNRAP. The CDR3 reads CASGLVRRLGVETQYF. CDR3 DNA sequence: TGTGCTAGTGGTTTGGTAAGGAGGCTGGGGGTGGAGACCCAGTACTTC.

The chain joins TRBV10-2 to TRBJ1-1; possible D gene TRBD1, 6 bases. V lost 2 bases, J lost 5 bases, and 12 bases lay in between. Germline CDR1 is WSHSY and CDR2 is SAAADI. There are 14 residues in the CDR3. The CDR3 protein is CASSEGGPRTEAFF. CDR3 sequence (DNA): TGCGCCAGCAGTGAGGGGGGCCCGAGGACTGAAGCTTTCTTT.

This clone turned up a few times. This chain connects TRBV18 to TRBJ1-2; TRBD1 matches 7 bases. Trimming at V came to 4 bases and at J to 7 bases, leaving 12 bases not matched to a gene. CDR1 is KGHSH, CDR2 LQKENI, per germline. The CDR3 length is 15 residues. CDR3 bases: TGTGCCAGCTCACGTATACAGGGGAGGAGCGGTGGCTACACCTTC. Residues: CASSRIQGRSGGYTF.

This chain joins TRBV11-2 and TRBJ2-7; possibly TRBD1 or TRBD2 for D (5 bases each). The CDR3 is made up of 15 amino acids. CDR1 is SGHAT, CDR2 FQNNGV, per germline. Trimming removed 7 bases from V and 3 bases from J, with 19 bases in between. CDR3 DNA: TGTGCCAGCACCCTATCTAAAGGGACGTTCTACGAGCAGTACTTC. Its protein product is CASTLSKGTFYEQYF.

CDR3 DNA sequence: TGTGCCTGGAGTTTGGCTAGCGGGAGGGACGAGCAGTACTTC. It encodes CAWSLASGRDEQYF. The chain employs TRBV30 and TRBJ2-7, with 12 bases that match TRBD2. V was clipped by 2 bases and J by 5 bases; unmatched bases: 4. Germline V CDR1 and CDR2: GTSNPN, SVGIG (reference sequence). The CDR3 is 14 residues long.

The rearrangement links TRBV19 to TRBJ1-2; no firm D call. V lost 1 base to trimming and J lost 7 bases, with 4 bases between them. Germline assignment: CDR1 LNHDA and CDR2 SQIVND (reference sequence). The CDR3 is 11 amino acids. This CDR3 is CASSIGSGYTF. For the CDR3, the DNA is TGTGCCAGTAGTATAGGGTCTGGCTACACCTTC.

Only a few counts were recorded for this clone. The V call is TRBV4-2, the J call TRBJ1-2, with a possible D match to TRBD1 (5 bases). Germline-derived CDR1 and CDR2 are LGHNA and YNFKEQ. Between the trimmed V and J ends, which lost 0 bases and 6 bases, there was a span of 11 bases. CDR3 length equals 14 residues. In DNA form, the CDR3 reads TGTGCCAGCAGCCAAGATGGCAGGGTGAATGGCTACACCTTC. Translating it yields CASSQDGRVNGYTF.

The CDR3 loop reads CASSPRQGHHYGYTF. The CDR3 nucleotides are TGTGCCAGCAGCCCCAGGCAGGGGCACCACTATGGCTACACCTTC. The chain carries TRBV27 and TRBJ1-2; tentatively, D is TRBD1 (6 bases). Germline CDR1 is MNHEY and CDR2 is SMNVEV (reference sequence). V lost 6 bases to trimming and J lost 3 bases, with 17 bases between them. This CDR3 comprises 15 residues.

The chain employs TRBV3-1 (or the pseudogene TRBV3-2) and TRBJ1-2, with D unresolved. This CDR3 has 13 amino acids. Trimming cost V 10 bases and J 7 bases, with 19 bases left between them. Germline loops: CDR1 LGHDT, CDR2 YNNKEL (reference sequence). This CDR3 is CATSGIGDRGYTF. As DNA, the CDR3 is TGTGCCACCTCCGGGATAGGAGATCGTGGCTACACCTTC.

The chain joins TRBV18 to TRBJ2-1; D tentatively reads TRBD1 or TRBD2 (5 bases each). CDR1 KGHSH and CDR2 LQKENI come from the germline V gene. V dropped 4 bases and J dropped 6 bases, with 19 bases sitting between them. The CDR3 runs to 16 residues. The CDR3: CASSLSPGTASNEQFF. DNA for the CDR3: TGTGCCAGCTCACTTTCTCCCGGGACGGCCTCCAATGAGCAGTTCTTC.

The V call is TRBV18, the J call TRBJ2-3; 12 positions match TRBD2. The CDR3 consists of 18 residues. V shed 2 bases and J 2 bases; nucleotides not matched to a gene: 8. In germline, CDR1 is KGHSH, CDR2 LQKENI. The CDR3 is CASSPVSLAGGSTDTQYF. As DNA, the CDR3 is TGTGCCAGCTCACCAGTAAGCCTAGCGGGAGGGTCCACAGATACGCAGTATTTT.

The CDR3 sequence: CASSHLWGAYNEQFF. For the CDR3, the DNA is TGTGCCAGCAGCCATTTATGGGGGGCCTACAATGAGCAGTTCTTC. This sequence joins TRBV7-9 and TRBJ2-1; TRBD2 might be the D (6 bases). The V end was cut by 5 bases, the J end by 2 bases, with 13 bases between. The CDR3 is 15 residues long. From germline, CDR1 is SEHNR and CDR2 FQNEAQ (reference sequence).

A note on this clone: Distinct nucleotide sequences in the sample also encode this CDR3. The V and J genes are TRBV7-3 and TRBJ2-5, with D unresolved. CDR1 and CDR2 (germline): SGHTA, FQGTGA. CDR3 length: 13 residues. Trimming left V 3 bases short and J 4 bases short, with 9 bases between. CDR3 nucleotides: TGTGCCAGCAGCTTCGGGCCCGGAGAGACCCAGTACTTC. Its protein product is CASSFGPGETQYF.

The CDR3 DNA is TGTGCCAGCAGCAACTACGGGAGTGTGCAGTTCTTC. The encoded protein is CASSNYGSVQFF. J is TRBJ2-1 and V is TRBV7-8; maybe TRBD2 (6 bases). Looked up from germline, CDR1 is SGHVS and CDR2 is FQNEAQ. Trimming removed 5 bases from V and 12 bases from J, with 14 bases in between. The CDR3 loop spans 12 amino acids.

This clone was counted once. The rearrangement joins TRBV29-1 to TRBJ1-2; 9 positions match TRBD1. The V and J ends lost 6 bases and 9 bases, in that order; junction bases with no gene match: 8. The CDR3 is made up of 12 amino acids. Germline loops: CDR1 SQVTM, CDR2 ANQGSEA. CDR3 DNA: TGCAGCGTCCCACAGGGGGCAGTTAGCTACACCTTC. It codes for CSVPQGAVSYTF. Combining the CDR3 with reference TRBV29-1 and TRBJ1-2 gives the whole variable domain SAVISQKPSRDICQRGTSLTIQCQVDSQVTMMFWYRQQPGQSLTLIATANQGSEATYESGFVIDKFPISRPNLTFSTLTVSNMSPEDSSIYLCSVPQGAVSYTFGSGTRLTVV.

This CDR3 reads CASSFSPTGELFF. The DNA for the CDR3 is TGTGCCAGCAGCTTTTCCCCCACCGGGGAGCTGTTTTTT. The V call is TRBV11-2, the J call TRBJ2-2; D remains unclear. This CDR3 has 13 amino acids. Germline CDR1 SGHAT, CDR2 FQNNGV. V shed 3 bases and J shed 4 bases, with 6 bases lying between them.